These T cell receptor beta chains were read from a single sample in a study of blood T cell repertoires in COVID-19. Some clones are missing from TCRdb's copy, which holds only in-frame ones; the method was immunoSEQ multiplex PCR. The data show about 150,000 clones, about 76% seen once. The sequenced sample was peripheral blood. The receptors come from a woman aged 60 to 75 with active or convalescent COVID-19. Both conserved end residues are part of each CDR3. Each record gives: clone size, D gene, J gene, V gene, CDR3 protein, CDR3 DNA. A D gene is named only where the DNA matches it firmly. Not all rows give a size; the values are once, few, many and, for expanded clones, a class.

abundance: NA; d_gene: NA; j_gene: TRBJ2-3; v_gene: TRBV30; CDR3aa: CAWSSSGSTDTQYF; CDR3nt: TGTGCCTGGAGCAGTTCCGGGAGCACAGATACGCAGTATTTT
abundance: NA; d_gene: NA; j_gene: TRBJ2-3; v_gene: TRBV3-1/TRBV3-2; CDR3aa: CASSQAGYTDTQYF; CDR3nt: TGTGCCAGCAGCCAAGCGGGGTACACAGATACGCAGTATTTT
abundance: NA; d_gene: TRBD2; j_gene: TRBJ2-1; v_gene: TRBV10-3; CDR3aa: CAISEPGLAGEGSYNEQFF; CDR3nt: TGTGCCATCAGTGAACCGGGACTAGCGGGAGAAGGGTCCTACAATGAGCAGTTCTTC
abundance: NA; d_gene: NA; j_gene: TRBJ1-5; v_gene: TRBV7-7; CDR3aa: CACCSQGPSNQPQHF; CDR3nt: TGTGCTTGCTGTTCACAGGGCCCAAGCAATCAGCCCCAGCATTTT
abundance: NA; d_gene: NA; j_gene: TRBJ1-3; v_gene: TRBV10-3; CDR3aa: CAISAGGSGNTIYF; CDR3nt: TGTGCCATCAGCGCAGGAGGCTCTGGAAACACCATATATTTT
abundance: NA; d_gene: TRBD2; j_gene: TRBJ2-7; v_gene: TRBV30; CDR3aa: CAWSGGRAVHEQYF; CDR3nt: TGTGCCTGGAGTGGAGGGAGGGCCGTCCACGAGCAGTACTTC
abundance: NA; d_gene: NA; j_gene: TRBJ1-4; v_gene: TRBV5-8; CDR3aa: CASSPEGGRWEKLFF; CDR3nt: TGTGCCAGCAGCCCTGAGGGAGGAAGATGGGAAAAACTGTTTTTT
abundance: NA; d_gene: NA; j_gene: TRBJ1-5; v_gene: TRBV30; CDR3aa: CAWSAYMRSDYSNQPQHF; CDR3nt: TGTGCCTGGAGTGCCTACATGAGGAGTGATTATAGCAATCAGCCCCAGCATTTT
abundance: NA; d_gene: TRBD1; j_gene: TRBJ1-6; v_gene: TRBV4-2; CDR3aa: CASSLAGTGGRESPLHF; CDR3nt: TGTGCCAGCAGCCTGGCAGGGACAGGGGGCCGGGAGTCACCCCTCCACTTT
abundance: NA; d_gene: TRBD2; j_gene: TRBJ2-5; v_gene: TRBV6-5; CDR3aa: CASSYSSGTQETQYF; CDR3nt: TGTGCCAGCAGTTATTCTAGCGGGACCCAAGAGACCCAGTACTTC
abundance: few; d_gene: TRBD2; j_gene: TRBJ2-1; v_gene: TRBV4-1; CDR3aa: CASSHLGLAGGPSYNEQFF; CDR3nt: TGCGCCAGCAGCCACCTCGGACTAGCGGGAGGGCCTTCCTACAATGAGCAGTTCTTC
abundance: few; d_gene: TRBD2; j_gene: TRBJ2-3; v_gene: TRBV7-2; CDR3aa: CASSLEASGRGRSDTQYF; CDR3nt: TGTGCCAGCAGCTTAGAGGCTAGCGGGAGGGGAAGGTCAGATACGCAGTATTTT
abundance: many; d_gene: TRBD2; j_gene: TRBJ2-3; v_gene: TRBV7-3; CDR3aa: CASSTQTSGGRDTQYF; CDR3nt: TGTGCCAGCAGCACACAGACTAGCGGAGGTCGCGATACGCAGTATTTT
abundance: NA; d_gene: NA; j_gene: TRBJ2-1; v_gene: TRBV9; CDR3aa: CASSVGVAAFLYNEQFF; CDR3nt: TGTGCCAGCAGCGTAGGAGTAGCGGCTTTCTTATACAATGAGCAGTTCTTC
abundance: NA; d_gene: NA; j_gene: TRBJ2-1; v_gene: TRBV27; CDR3aa: CASTLKGTGGTSSWFF; CDR3nt: TGTGCCAGTACCCTTAAGGGGACAGGAGGGACTAGCAGTTGGTTCTTC
abundance: NA; d_gene: TRBD2; j_gene: TRBJ2-7; v_gene: TRBV3-1/TRBV3-2; CDR3aa: CASSQVVGGWEQYF; CDR3nt: TGTGCCAGCAGCCAAGTAGTGGGAGGGTGGGAGCAGTACTTC
abundance: NA; d_gene: NA; j_gene: TRBJ2-7; v_gene: TRBV7-2; CDR3aa: CASSRRSQGTYEQYF; CDR3nt: TGTGCCAGCAGCCGTAGGTCCCAGGGAACCTACGAGCAGTACTTC
abundance: NA; d_gene: NA; j_gene: TRBJ2-1; v_gene: TRBV24-1; CDR3aa: CATSGASSYNEQFF; CDR3nt: TGTGCCACCTCAGGGGCTAGCTCCTACAATGAGCAGTTCTTC
abundance: NA; d_gene: TRBD1; j_gene: TRBJ2-1; v_gene: TRBV5-4; CDR3aa: CASRGQGQNEQFF; CDR3nt: TGTGCCAGCAGGGGACAGGGTCAGAATGAGCAGTTCTTC
abundance: NA; d_gene: NA; j_gene: TRBJ2-5; v_gene: TRBV7-2; CDR3aa: CASRQSGGVQETQYF; CDR3nt: TGTGCCAGCCGCCAAAGCGGCGGGGTTCAAGAGACCCAGTACTTC
abundance: few; d_gene: TRBD1; j_gene: TRBJ2-7; v_gene: TRBV30; CDR3aa: CAWSGDSSYEQYF; CDR3nt: TGTGCCTGGAGTGGGGACAGCTCCTACGAGCAGTACTTC
abundance: NA; d_gene: NA; j_gene: TRBJ2-7; v_gene: TRBV6-6; CDR3aa: CASSYSRYYEQYF; CDR3nt: TGTGCCAGCAGTTATTCGCGGTACTACGAGCAGTACTTC
abundance: NA; d_gene: NA; j_gene: TRBJ2-5; v_gene: TRBV3-1/TRBV3-2; CDR3aa: CASSLFGGKPQYF; CDR3nt: TGTGCCAGCAGCCTCTTTGGGGGGAAGCCCCAGTACTTC
abundance: NA; d_gene: NA; j_gene: TRBJ2-1; v_gene: TRBV18; CDR3aa: CASSSGFEQFF; CDR3nt: TGTGCCAGCTCATCGGGTTTCGAGCAGTTCTTC
abundance: NA; d_gene: NA; j_gene: TRBJ1-1; v_gene: TRBV18; CDR3aa: CASSPQATRPMNTEAFF; CDR3nt: TGTGCCAGCTCACCCCAGGCAACCCGGCCGATGAACACTGAAGCTTTCTTT
abundance: NA; d_gene: NA; j_gene: TRBJ1-2; v_gene: TRBV29-1; CDR3aa: CSVEQGLYGYTF; CDR3nt: TGCAGCGTTGAACAGGGTCTCTATGGCTACACCTTC
abundance: NA; d_gene: NA; j_gene: TRBJ2-1; v_gene: TRBV14; CDR3aa: CASSQLGGDSQFF; CDR3nt: TGTGCCAGCAGCCAACTAGGGGGGGATTCGCAGTTCTTC
abundance: NA; d_gene: NA; j_gene: TRBJ2-2; v_gene: TRBV18; CDR3aa: CASSPSRARGNTGELFF; CDR3nt: TGTGCCAGCTCACCGTCTCGCGCGCGGGGGAACACCGGGGAGCTGTTTTTT
abundance: NA; d_gene: NA; j_gene: TRBJ1-1; v_gene: TRBV10-2; CDR3aa: CASRPGQNTEAFF; CDR3nt: TGCGCCAGCAGGCCGGGACAAAACACTGAAGCTTTCTTT
abundance: NA; d_gene: TRBD2; j_gene: TRBJ2-3; v_gene: TRBV19; CDR3aa: CASSIRGLADLYHTQYF; CDR3nt: TGTGCCAGTAGTATTCGTGGGCTAGCGGATTTGTATCATACGCAGTATTTT
abundance: NA; d_gene: NA; j_gene: TRBJ1-1; v_gene: TRBV7-2; CDR3aa: CASSLGQTKPEAFF; CDR3nt: TGTGCCAGCAGCTTAGGGCAGACAAAGCCTGAAGCTTTCTTT
abundance: NA; d_gene: NA; j_gene: TRBJ2-3; v_gene: TRBV5-4; CDR3aa: CASSFGRGRGTDTQYF; CDR3nt: TGTGCCAGCAGCTTCGGCCGCGGCAGGGGCACAGATACGCAGTATTTT
abundance: NA; d_gene: NA; j_gene: TRBJ2-1; v_gene: TRBV10-3; CDR3aa: CAISPGVGNEQFF; CDR3nt: TGTGCCATCAGTCCAGGGGTGGGGAATGAGCAGTTCTTC
abundance: few; d_gene: TRBD2; j_gene: TRBJ2-2; v_gene: TRBV28; CDR3aa: CASSLLASNTGELFF; CDR3nt: TGTGCCAGCAGCCTACTAGCGTCGAACACCGGGGAGCTGTTTTTT
abundance: NA; d_gene: NA; j_gene: TRBJ1-1; v_gene: TRBV2; CDR3aa: CASSPDSYTEAFF; CDR3nt: TGTGCCAGCAGCCCGGACAGCTACACTGAAGCTTTCTTT
abundance: NA; d_gene: NA; j_gene: TRBJ2-3; v_gene: TRBV24-1; CDR3aa: CATSDLAFGGTDTQYF; CDR3nt: TGTGCCACCAGTGATCTAGCGTTCGGAGGCACAGATACGCAGTATTTT
abundance: NA; d_gene: NA; j_gene: TRBJ1-2; v_gene: TRBV19; CDR3aa: CASSSSLAVYGYTF; CDR3nt: TGTGCCAGTAGTAGTAGTCTAGCGGTATATGGCTACACCTTC
abundance: once; d_gene: TRBD1; j_gene: TRBJ1-5; v_gene: TRBV5-1; CDR3aa: CASSLQGANNQPQHF; CDR3nt: TGCGCCAGCTCCCTGCAGGGGGCTAACAATCAGCCCCAGCATTTT
abundance: NA; d_gene: NA; j_gene: TRBJ1-1; v_gene: TRBV7-2; CDR3aa: CASSSRETGGAFF; CDR3nt: TGTGCCAGCAGCTCCCGGGAAACTGGTGGAGCTTTCTTT